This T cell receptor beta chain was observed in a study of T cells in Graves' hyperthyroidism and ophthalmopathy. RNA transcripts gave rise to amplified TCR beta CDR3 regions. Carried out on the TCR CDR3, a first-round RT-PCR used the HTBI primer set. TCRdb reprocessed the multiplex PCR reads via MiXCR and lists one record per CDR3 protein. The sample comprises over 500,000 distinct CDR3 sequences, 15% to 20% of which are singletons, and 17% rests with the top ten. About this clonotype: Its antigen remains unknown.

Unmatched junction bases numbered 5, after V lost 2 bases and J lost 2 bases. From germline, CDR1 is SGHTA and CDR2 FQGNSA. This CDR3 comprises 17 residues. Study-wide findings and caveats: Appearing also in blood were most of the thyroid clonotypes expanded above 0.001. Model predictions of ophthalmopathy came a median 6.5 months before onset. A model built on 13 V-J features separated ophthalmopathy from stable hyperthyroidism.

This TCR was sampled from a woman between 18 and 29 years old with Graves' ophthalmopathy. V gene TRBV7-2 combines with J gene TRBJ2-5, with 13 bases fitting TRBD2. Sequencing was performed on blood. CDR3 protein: CASSLTSGGVGQETQYF. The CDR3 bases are TGTGCCAGCAGCTTAACTAGCGGGGGGGTCGGGCAAGAGACCCAGTACTTC. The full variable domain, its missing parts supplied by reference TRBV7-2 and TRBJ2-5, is GAGVSQSPSNKVTEKGKDVELRCDPISGHTALYWYRQSLGQGLEFLIYFQGNSAPDKSGLPSDRFSAERTGGSVSTLTIQRTQQEDSAVYLCASSLTSGGVGQETQYFGPGTRLLVL.